The rows below give T cell receptor beta chains drawn from one sample of a study of T cells in Graves' hyperthyroidism and ophthalmopathy. One entry per CDR3 protein, called by TCRdb with MiXCR from the multiplex PCR reads. The table has more than 500,000 distinct CDR3 sequences, about 15% seen once. Sequencing used blood. The receptors were gathered from a woman aged 40 to 49 with Graves' hyperthyroidism. The CDR3 runs from the conserved cysteine through the conserved F or W. D genes are given only for firm matches. The size of a clone is reported for some rows only, either as once, few or many, or as a class for expanded clones.

once,.,TRBJ1-4,TRBV9,CASSFGTNGATNEKLFF,TGTGCCAGCAGCTTCGGGACAAACGGTGCAACTAATGAAAAACTGTTTTTT
.,TRBD2,TRBJ2-1,TRBV28,CASSFVGGAGGRDNEQFF,TGTGCCAGCAGTTTTGTCGGGGGAGCGGGGGGTAGGGACAATGAGCAGTTCTTC
many,.,TRBJ2-7,TRBV6-1,CASSYREKNKDHEQYF,TGTGCCAGCAGTTACCGGGAAAAAAACAAGGACCACGAGCAGTACTTC
many,.,TRBJ1-1,TRBV3-1,CASNHRIMNTEAFF,TGTGCCAGCAATCACAGGATAATGAACACTGAAGCTTTCTTT
.,.,TRBJ2-1,TRBV3-1,CASSKQAVSYNEQFF,TGTGCCAGCAGCAAACAAGCGGTTTCCTACAATGAGCAGTTCTTC
.,.,TRBJ1-1,TRBV7-9,CASSPQGTLANTEAFF,TGTGCCAGCAGCCCACAAGGCACCCTCGCAAACACTGAAGCTTTCTTT
many,.,TRBJ1-5,TRBV7-8,CASSLVKVGNQPQHF,TGTGCCAGCAGCTTAGTAAAAGTTGGCAATCAGCCCCAGCATTTT
many,.,TRBJ2-7,TRBV30,CAWSRLPSSYEQYF,TGTGCCTGGAGTCGCCTCCCCAGCTCCTACGAGCAGTACTTC
few,.,TRBJ2-5,TRBV29-1,CSADGVASPGTQHF,TGCAGCGCCGACGGGGTAGCGAGTCCGGGGACCCAGCACTTC
many,.,TRBJ1-1,TRBV30,CAWSSGFREAFF,TGTGCCTGGAGTTCTGGGTTTCGTGAAGCTTTCTTT
.,.,TRBJ1-5,TRBV30,CAWSEIFASSNQPQHF,TGTGCCTGGAGTGAGATTTTCGCCAGTAGCAATCAGCCCCAGCATTTT
many,TRBD2,TRBJ2-7,TRBV28,CASSLPSSGSVYEQYF,TGTGCCAGCAGTTTACCCTCTAGCGGGAGCGTCTACGAGCAGTACTTC
.,.,TRBJ2-2,TRBV5-1,CASSWSIVGAGQQDTGELFF,TGCGCCAGCAGCTGGAGTATTGTGGGGGCCGGTCAGCAAGACACCGGGGAGCTGTTTTTT
few,.,TRBJ2-1,TRBV6-1,CASSPFNYNEQFF,TGTGCCAGCAGTCCCTTTAATTACAATGAGCAGTTCTTC
many,TRBD2,TRBJ2-3,TRBV12-3/TRBV12-4,CASSFWLAGAGDTQYF,TGTGCCAGCAGTTTTTGGCTAGCGGGAGCCGGGGATACGCAGTATTTT
many,.,TRBJ2-1,TRBV5-1,CASSPGLPPNEQFF,TGCGCCAGCAGCCCGGGACTTCCGCCCAATGAGCAGTTCTTC
many,.,TRBJ1-2,TRBV28,CASTIRDNYGYTF,TGTGCCAGCACTATCAGGGATAACTATGGCTACACCTTC
many,.,TRBJ1-5,TRBV6-1,CASSGQFNQPQHF,TGTGCCAGCAGTGGACAGTTCAATCAGCCCCAGCATTTT
many,.,TRBJ1-1,TRBV2,CASSPPNTEAFF,TGTGCCAGCAGTCCTCCGAACACTGAAGCTTTCTTT
.,TRBD1,TRBJ1-1,TRBV5-1,CASSLAGGQTTEAFF,TGCGCCAGCAGCTTGGCCGGGGGACAGACCACTGAAGCTTTCTTT
few,TRBD1,TRBJ2-5,TRBV7-9,CASSFRDRGDQETQYF,TGTGCCAGCAGCTTCCGGGACAGGGGGGATCAAGAGACCCAGTACTTC
many,TRBD1,TRBJ2-5,TRBV30,CAFRSGQGETQYF,TGTGCCTTCCGATCAGGACAGGGAGAGACCCAGTACTTC
.,.,TRBJ1-2,TRBV6-1,CASSPEDLGYTF,TGTGCCAGCAGCCCGGAGGACTTGGGCTACACCTTC
few,TRBD1,TRBJ1-2,TRBV28,CASTPTGGGGYTF,TGTGCCAGCACCCCGACAGGGGGCGGGGGCTACACCTTC
.,.,TRBJ1-4,TRBV7-9,CASGPLNEKLFF,TGTGCCAGCGGGCCCCTTAATGAAAAACTGTTTTTT
many,.,TRBJ2-5,TRBV29-1,CSVENPGLFQETQYF,TGCAGCGTTGAAAACCCAGGGCTTTTTCAAGAGACCCAGTACTTC
few,.,TRBJ2-7,TRBV5-1,CASSLATGLDEQYF,TGCGCCAGCAGCTTGGCCACAGGGTTGGATGAGCAGTACTTC
.,.,TRBJ2-3,TRBV6-5,CASRRLETDTQYF,TGTGCCAGCAGGAGACTAGAGACAGATACGCAGTATTTT
many,TRBD1,TRBJ1-2,TRBV6-6,CASSYSITGGSYGYTF,TGTGCCAGCAGTTACTCGATTACAGGGGGTTCCTATGGCTACACCTTC
many,.,TRBJ1-1,TRBV20-1,CSAYPLRTAEAFF,TGCAGTGCTTATCCTCTCCGGACCGCCGAAGCTTTCTTT
many,TRBD2,TRBJ2-1,TRBV7-9,CASSSELRASGYNEQFF,TGTGCCAGCAGCTCCGAACTGAGGGCTAGCGGTTACAATGAGCAGTTCTTC